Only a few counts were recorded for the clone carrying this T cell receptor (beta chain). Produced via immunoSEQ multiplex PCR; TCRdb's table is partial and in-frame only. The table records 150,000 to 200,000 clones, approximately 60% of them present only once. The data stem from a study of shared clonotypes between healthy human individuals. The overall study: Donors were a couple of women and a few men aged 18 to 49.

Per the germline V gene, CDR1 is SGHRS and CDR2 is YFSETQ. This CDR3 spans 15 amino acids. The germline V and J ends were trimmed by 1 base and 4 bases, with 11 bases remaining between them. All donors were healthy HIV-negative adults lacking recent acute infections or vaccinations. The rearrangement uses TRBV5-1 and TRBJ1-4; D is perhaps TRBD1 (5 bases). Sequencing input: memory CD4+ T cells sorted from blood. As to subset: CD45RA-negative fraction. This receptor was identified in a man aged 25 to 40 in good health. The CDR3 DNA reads TGCGCCAGCAGCTTGCCACAGGCGAATAATGAAAAACTGTTTTTT. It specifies CASSLPQANNEKLFF.